Following are 9 T cell receptor beta chains from one sample sequenced in a study of cytomegalovirus exposure and HLA in healthy donors. The PCR made use of 60 Vbeta and 13 Jbeta primers. Sequencing was performed with immunoSEQ multiplex PCR; in TCRdb, only in-frame clones are kept and a portion is missing. The data contain 140,000 or so clones, about two thirds of them singletons. The sequencing input was PBMCs. These receptors were obtained from a man aged 35 to 55 in good health and CMV-seronegative.

The V gene is TRBV6-5, the J gene TRBJ2-5, with TRBD2 matching over 10 bases. CDR3 length: 13 residues. The V gene's germline CDR1 is MNHEY and CDR2 SVGAGI. J was trimmed by 5 bases and V by 10 bases; bases with no gene match: 7. The CDR3 protein is CATRTSGWETQYF. The CDR3 nucleotides are TGTGCCACAAGGACTAGCGGATGGGAGACCCAGTACTTC.

The V gene is TRBV6-5, the J gene TRBJ1-2, with no clear D. The CDR3 is 15 amino acids. V gave up 3 bases and J gave up 4 bases, with 15 bases separating them. Germline loops: CDR1 MNHEY, CDR2 SVGAGI. Written as DNA, the CDR3 is TGTGCCAGCAGTTATATCGGGGAAGTACCCTATGGCTACACCTTC. Translating it yields CASSYIGEVPYGYTF.

The rearrangement uses TRBV28 and TRBJ2-5; TRBD1 might be the D (5 bases). This CDR3 has 13 residues. Per the germline V gene, CDR1 is MDHEN and CDR2 is SYDVKM. The V gene lost 6 bases and the J gene lost 0 bases, with 8 bases spanning the gap. CDR3 bases: TGTGCCAGCAGAAGACAGAACCAAGAGACCCAGTACTTC. Its protein product is CASRRQNQETQYF.

The chain is built from TRBV14 and TRBJ2-1; the D gene is possibly TRBD1 (6 bases). The germline V and J ends were trimmed by 1 base and 3 bases, with 13 bases remaining between them. Germline V gene data show CDR1 as SGHDN and CDR2 as FVKESK. This CDR3 contains 16 residues. The CDR3 region is CASSQGTGKYYNEQFF. The CDR3 bases are TGTGCCAGCAGCCAAGGAACAGGGAAGTACTACAATGAGCAGTTCTTC. Together with reference TRBV14 and TRBJ2-1, the CDR3 gives the full variable domain: EAGVTQFPSHSVIEKGQTVTLRCDPISGHDNLYWYRRVMGKEIKFLLHFVKESKQDESGMPNNRFLAERTGGTYSTLKVQPAELEDSGVYFCASSQGTGKYYNEQFFGPGTRLTVL.

This clone was seen just once. This chain uses TRBV19 with TRBJ2-6; TRBD2 agrees at 8 bases. Germline values: CDR1 LNHDA, CDR2 SQIVND (reference sequence). This CDR3 is built from 15 residues. After removal of 9 bases from V and 2 bases from J, the junction contained 6 bases not matched to a gene. CDR3 coding DNA: TGTGCCAGCGGGAGGGCACCTACTGGGGCCAACGTCCTGACTTTC. Protein: CASGRAPTGANVLTF.

The chain is built from TRBV2 and TRBJ2-5, with TRBD2 as a possible D gene (5 bases). The germline V gene has CDR1 SNHLY and CDR2 FYNNEI. CDR3 length equals 13 residues. V was trimmed by 1 base and J by 7 bases, leaving 10 bases between them. The DNA for the CDR3 is TGTGCCAGCAGTGAAGGCGGGTTCGGGACCCAGTACTTC. As protein: CASSEGGFGTQYF.

The rearrangement links TRBV2 to TRBJ1-5; a weak D match, TRBD1 (5 bases). CDR1 is SNHLY, CDR2 FYNNEI, per germline. The CDR3 sequence is 15 residues long. V was shortened by 5 bases and J by 8 bases, with 19 bases between the two germline ends. The CDR3 is CASSPPQAGGKPQHF. CDR3 sequence (DNA): TGTGCCAGCAGTCCCCCCCAGGCGGGGGGGAAGCCCCAGCATTTT.

The rearrangement uses TRBV19 and TRBJ2-1, with 7 bases identical to TRBD1. This CDR3 is 13 amino acids long. Germline-derived CDR1 and CDR2 are LNHDA and SQIVND (reference sequence). V was pared by 5 bases and J by 8 bases, with 6 bases of the junction left unmatched. CDR3: CASSQGVLDEQFF. The CDR3 nucleotides read TGTGCCAGTAGTCAGGGGGTTTTGGATGAGCAGTTCTTC. Looking up the rest from reference TRBV19 and TRBJ2-1 gives the full variable domain: DGGITQSPKYLFRKEGQNVTLSCEQNLNHDAMYWYRQDPGQGLRLIYYSQIVNDFQKGDIAEGYSVSREKKESFPLTVTSAQKNPTAFYLCASSQGVLDEQFFGPGTRLTVL.

This chain joins TRBV7-2 and TRBJ2-7; 8 positions agree with TRBD2. The V and J ends lost 1 base and 6 bases, in that order; junction bases with no gene match: 5. The CDR3 extends over 14 amino acids. The germline CDR1 and CDR2 sequences are SGHTA and FQGNSA. In nucleotides, the CDR3 is TGTGCCAGCAGCTTAGAACCGGGAGGGGGCGAGCAGTACTTC. Residues: CASSLEPGGGEQYF.